This T cell receptor beta chain came from a study of cytomegalovirus exposure and HLA in healthy donors. The primer mix had 60 Vbeta and 13 Jbeta primers. TCRdb's table, derived via immunoSEQ multiplex PCR, lists solely in-frame clones and lacks some. The repertoire holds 150,000 or so clones, about 75% seen once, with just under 1% in the top ten. The germline gives CDR1 MNHEY, CDR2 SVGAGI. The CDR3 is 14 residues long. V lost 8 bases and J lost 8; bases outside the gene matches: 9. This TCR derives from a woman between 45 and 60 years old in good health and CMV-seropositive. The sample was PBMCs. This rearrangement joins TRBV6-5 to TRBJ2-1; the match to TRBD1 covers 10 bases. The CDR3 reads CASARTGGADEQFF. Here the CDR3 DNA reads TGTGCCAGCGCTCGGACAGGGGGGGCGGATGAGCAGTTCTTC.